This T cell receptor (beta chain) was observed in a study of radiation and T cells in renal cell carcinoma. Noted time point: blood 4 weeks post-SBRT, at nephrectomy. Documented treatment: 15 Gy SBRT to primary tumor, nephrectomy 4 weeks later. CDR1 is SGDLS, CDR2 YYNGEE, per germline. The junction had 8 bases not matched to a gene; V was cut back by 4 bases and J by 7 bases. CDR3 length equals 15 residues. Libraries were prepared by immunoSEQ multiplex PCR; TCRdb keeps only in-frame clonotypes and omits some of them. The sample has 30,000 to 40,000 clones, 81% seen once. The specimen was blood, collected from a patient whose treatment included radiotherapy and nephrectomy. This clonotype was obtained from a man aged 55 to 69 with renal cell carcinoma. V gene TRBV9 combines with J gene TRBJ2-1, with TRBD1 matching 10 bases. CDR3: CASSLYDRGQNEQFF. The CDR3 nucleotides read TGTGCCAGCAGCTTATACGACAGGGGGCAAAATGAGCAGTTCTTC.